A single sample is the source of the 28 T cell receptor beta chains below, sequenced in a study of cytomegalovirus exposure and HLA in healthy donors. Vbeta (60) and Jbeta (13) primers were used in the PCR. Generated by immunoSEQ multiplex PCR, the TCRdb table keeps only in-frame clones and is missing some. The sample carries some 110,000 clones, around 80% recorded once. Material for sequencing was PBMCs. The receptors stem from a man in his thirties or forties in good health and CMV-seropositive.

In DNA, the CDR3 is TGTGCCAGCAGTTTATCGAGAGGTGGGAACACTGAAGCTTTCTTT. It yields the protein CASSLSRGGNTEAFF. The V gene is TRBV27, the J gene TRBJ1-1; D uncertain. This CDR3 is built from 15 residues. Germline CDR1 and CDR2: MNHEY and SMNVEV (reference sequence). V lost 0 bases and J 1 base, leaving 9 bases between the germline ends.

This clone was observed a handful of times. The chain carries TRBV19 and TRBJ2-1, with TRBD2 matching over 11 bases. CDR1 and CDR2 from the germline V gene are LNHDA and SQIVND (reference sequence). The CDR3 runs to 16 residues. The J segment lost 10 bases and the V segment lost 1 base, leaving 9 bases of the junction unmatched. The CDR3 protein is CASSIAGLAGGGEQFF. In DNA, the CDR3 is TGTGCCAGTAGTATAGCCGGGCTAGCGGGGGGTGGAGAGCAGTTCTTC.

V gene TRBV7-2 combines with J gene TRBJ1-3; D possibly corresponds to TRBD1 (6 bases). Trimming took 5 bases from V and 4 from J, leaving 15 bases between them. This CDR3 has 15 amino acids. CDR1 and CDR2 from the germline V gene are SGHTA and FQGNSA. The CDR3 loop is CASSGSGVGGNTIYF. CDR3 DNA: TGTGCCAGCAGCGGATCAGGGGTCGGAGGAAACACCATATATTTT. Complete variable domain (other parts from reference TRBV7-2 and TRBJ1-3): GAGVSQSPSNKVTEKGKDVELRCDPISGHTALYWYRQSLGQGLEFLIYFQGNSAPDKSGLPSDRFSAERTGGSVSTLTIQRTQQEDSAVYLCASSGSGVGGNTIYFGEGSWLTVV.

The CDR3 sequence is CASSSTPGLEQYF. The CDR3, as DNA: TGTGCCAGCAGCTCAACCCCGGGTCTAGAGCAGTACTTC. The chain uses TRBV7-3 and TRBJ2-5, with D unclear. CDR1 and CDR2 from the germline V gene are SGHTA and FQGTGA. CDR3 length: 13 amino acids. V lost 4 bases to trimming and J lost 11 bases, with 17 bases between them.

The V gene is TRBV7-9, the J gene TRBJ1-2; 8 bases are shared with TRBD1. Germline loops: CDR1 SEHNR, CDR2 FQNEAQ (reference sequence). V dropped 3 bases and J dropped 7; count of bases not matched to a gene: 4. This CDR3 is built from 13 residues. CDR3 loop: CASSLEDRVGYTF. In DNA, the CDR3 is TGTGCCAGCAGCTTGGAGGACAGGGTTGGCTACACCTTC.

J is TRBJ1-4 and V is TRBV5-1; possible D gene TRBD1, 5 bases. Trimming took off 0 bases at V and 7 bases at J, with 13 bases between the two ends. Germline CDR1 SGHRS, CDR2 YFSETQ. The CDR3 covers 15 residues. The CDR3: CASSLEQAQSEKLFF. CDR3 DNA sequence: TGCGCCAGCAGCTTGGAACAGGCCCAAAGTGAAAAACTGTTTTTT.

The CDR3 DNA follows: TGCGCCAGCAGCTCCTCCTTCCCGGGACAGGGGAGGGGTGAACTGTTTTTT. It specifies CASSSSFPGQGRGELFF. The J gene is TRBJ1-4, the V gene TRBV5-1, with 10 bases identical to TRBD1. Germline trimming cut 3 bases from V and 12 bases from J; bases unmatched to any gene: 17. The germline V gene encodes CDR1 SGHRS and CDR2 YFSETQ. The CDR3 loop spans 17 amino acids.

The genes are TRBV6-5 and TRBJ1-2; 7 nucleotides match TRBD1. V trimming: 6 bases; J trimming: 0 bases; junction bases outside the gene matches: 7. Germline V CDR1 and CDR2: MNHEY, SVGAGI. This CDR3 has 15 residues. CDR3 amino acids: CASRPDRAPNYGYTF. Here the CDR3 DNA reads TGTGCCAGCAGACCCGACAGGGCACCTAACTATGGCTACACCTTC.

DNA for the CDR3: TGTGCCGGGGGCCGACAGTCAACTAATGAAAAACTGTTTTTT. This codes for CAGGRQSTNEKLFF. The chain uses TRBV27 and TRBJ1-4, with D perhaps matching TRBD1 (6 bases). The length of the CDR3 is 14 residues. Germline V gene data show CDR1 as MNHEY and CDR2 as SMNVEV (reference sequence). V was pared by 11 bases and J by 0 bases, with 13 bases between.

V is TRBV28 and J is TRBJ1-5, with a tentative D call TRBD1 (5 bases). This CDR3 has 15 residues. Germline-derived CDR1 and CDR2 are MDHEN and SYDVKM. Trimming stripped 3 bases from V and 5 bases from J, with 14 bases between. As DNA, the CDR3 is TGTGCCAGCAGTTTCCACCCTTTAGGGGATCAGCCCCAGCATTTT. Its protein product is CASSFHPLGDQPQHF.

The chain employs TRBV5-1 and TRBJ2-3, with D possibly being TRBD2 (7 bases). From germline, CDR1 is SGHRS and CDR2 YFSETQ. V lost 4 bases and J lost 5, with 17 bases in between. The CDR3 is made up of 15 amino acids. The CDR3 coding sequence is TGCGCCAGCAGCCCGGGACGGGGGGCTATAGATACGCAGTATTTT. Amino acids: CASSPGRGAIDTQYF. The full variable domain, its missing parts supplied by reference TRBV5-1 and TRBJ2-3, is KAGVTQTPRYLIKTRGQQVTLSCSPISGHRSVSWYQQTPGQGLQFLFEYFSETQRNKGNFPGRFSGRQFSNSRSEMNVSTLELGDSALYLCASSPGRGAIDTQYFGPGTRLTVL.

This rearrangement joins TRBV4-1 to TRBJ2-7; possibly TRBD2 for D (5 bases). Per germline, CDR1 MGHRA and CDR2 YSYEKL. This CDR3 has 13 residues. V gave up 1 base and J gave up 3 bases, with 7 bases separating them. The DNA for the CDR3 is TGCGCCAGCAGCCAAGGGGAGAACTACGAGCAGTACTTC. Translating it yields CASSQGENYEQYF.

V usage is TRBV30 and J usage is TRBJ1-6; D remains unclear. Germline assignment: CDR1 GTSNPN and CDR2 SVGIG (reference sequence). This CDR3 comprises 13 residues. V was clipped by 6 bases and J by 10 bases, with 16 bases between them. The CDR3 here is CACEAEPGSPLHF. In nucleotides, the CDR3 is TGTGCCTGCGAGGCGGAGCCGGGATCACCCCTCCACTTT. The full variable domain, with the rest looked up from reference TRBV30 and TRBJ1-6, is SQTIHQWPATLVQPVGSPLSLECTVEGTSNPNLYWYRQAAGRGLQLLFYSVGIGQISSEVPQNLSASRPQDRQFILSSKKLLLSDSGFYLCACEAEPGSPLHFGNGTRLTVT.

V usage is TRBV7-2 and J usage is TRBJ1-1; D not resolved. The CDR3 extends over 15 amino acids. The V gene lost 1 base and the J gene lost 10 bases, with 19 bases spanning the gap. Looked up from germline, CDR1 is SGHTA and CDR2 is FQGNSA. The CDR3 DNA reads TGTGCCAGCAGCTTAGATTCTCCCATCGGGAACGGAGCTTTCTTT. Translated, it gives CASSLDSPIGNGAFF. The full variable domain, with the rest looked up from reference TRBV7-2 and TRBJ1-1, is GAGVSQSPSNKVTEKGKDVELRCDPISGHTALYWYRQSLGQGLEFLIYFQGNSAPDKSGLPSDRFSAERTGGSVSTLTIQRTQQEDSAVYLCASSLDSPIGNGAFFGQGTRLTVV.

This chain connects TRBV18 to TRBJ1-1, with D possibly matching TRBD1 (5 bases). The CDR3 is 14 residues long. Germline V gene data show CDR1 as KGHSH and CDR2 as LQKENI. Trimming pared 6 bases from V and 5 bases from J, leaving 16 bases between. The CDR3 DNA reads as TGTGCCAGCTCCCCGACGCAGGGTGGGACTGAAGCTTTCTTT. The encoded protein is CASSPTQGGTEAFF.

This clone occurred once. The rearrangement links TRBV2 to TRBJ1-1; TRBD1 aligns across 10 bases. The CDR3 runs to 15 residues. Germline values: CDR1 SNHLY, CDR2 FYNNEI. V lost 6 bases, J lost 1 base, and 5 bases stayed unmatched. CDR3 nucleotides: TGTGCCAGCAGGCCGACAGGGGGCAGGAACACTGAAGCTTTCTTT. Translated: CASRPTGGRNTEAFF. The full variable domain, completed using reference TRBV2 and TRBJ1-1, is EPEVTQTPSHQVTQMGQEVILRCVPISNHLYFYWYRQILGQKVEFLVSFYNNEISEKSEIFDDQFSVERPDGSNFTLKIRSTKLEDSAMYFCASRPTGGRNTEAFFGQGTRLTVV.

CDR3 amino acids: CASSPPGGGMDEQFF. The CDR3 DNA reads as TGTGCCAGCAGCCCGCCAGGGGGCGGAATGGATGAGCAGTTCTTC. J is TRBJ2-1 and V is TRBV28, with TRBD1 matching 8 bases. The J segment lost 8 bases and the V segment lost 6 bases, leaving 12 bases of the junction unmatched. The CDR3 is 15 amino acids. Germline CDR1 and CDR2: MDHEN and SYDVKM.

The J gene is TRBJ2-5, the V gene TRBV13; D uncertain. Germline CDR1 reads PRHDT; CDR2 reads FYEKMQ (reference sequence). V gave up 1 base and J gave up 5 bases, with 8 bases separating them. This CDR3 has 13 residues. CDR3 sequence: CASSLAGWETQYF. CDR3 sequence (DNA): TGTGCCAGCAGCTTAGCGGGTTGGGAGACCCAGTACTTC.

As concerns this clone: The same CDR3 also results from other DNA sequences found in this sample. V gene TRBV5-4 combines with J gene TRBJ2-7; 8 nucleotides line up with TRBD1. This CDR3 comprises 15 residues. The junction had 5 bases not matched to a gene; V was cut back by 0 bases and J by 3 bases. The germline V gene encodes CDR1 SGHNT and CDR2 YYREEE (reference sequence). The CDR3 here is CASSLDGQGYYEQYF. As DNA, the CDR3 is TGTGCCAGCAGCTTGGACGGACAGGGATACTACGAGCAGTACTTC.

This rearrangement joins TRBV5-4 to TRBJ2-2; no firm D call. Germline CDR1 SGHNT, CDR2 YYREEE (reference sequence). V dropped 3 bases and J dropped 1 base, with 10 bases sitting between them. The CDR3 covers 15 residues. In DNA, the CDR3 is TGTGCCAGCAGCTCTGATCTAGAGAACACCGGGGAGCTGTTTTTT. Its translation: CASSSDLENTGELFF.

The V gene is TRBV5-1, the J gene TRBJ2-1; 8 bases fit TRBD2. Germline CDR1 SGHRS, CDR2 YFSETQ. This CDR3 has 15 amino acids. V gave up 4 bases and J gave up 0 bases; unmatched junction bases: 3. CDR3 in DNA: TGCGCCAGCAGCGGACTAGCCGGCTCCTACAATGAGCAGTTCTTC. It codes for CASSGLAGSYNEQFF.

The V call is TRBV7-3, the J call TRBJ2-3; D perhaps matches TRBD2 (7 bases). There are 18 residues in the CDR3. V lost 0 bases and J 3 bases, leaving 19 bases between the germline ends. Looked up from germline, CDR1 is SGHTA and CDR2 is FQGTGA. The CDR3 region has the DNA TGTGCCAGCAGCTTAACGGGTCGCGTGGGGGGGCCAACAGATACGCAGTATTTT. This codes for CASSLTGRVGGPTDTQYF.

At least ten counts were recorded for this clone. This chain links TRBV6-5 with TRBJ1-1; 9 bases are a match to TRBD1. CDR3 size: 12 residues. V lost 5 bases, J lost 11 bases, and 6 bases stayed unmatched. Germline loops: CDR1 MNHEY, CDR2 SVGAGI. The CDR3: CASSPPGQGAFF. Here the CDR3 DNA reads TGTGCCAGCAGTCCCCCTGGACAGGGGGCTTTCTTT.

This chain uses TRBV13 with TRBJ1-1; D might be TRBD1 (6 bases). The germline V gene has CDR1 PRHDT and CDR2 FYEKMQ (reference sequence). This CDR3 spans 17 amino acids. Between the trimmed V and J ends, which lost 5 bases and 3 bases, there was a span of 22 bases. The CDR3 coding sequence is TGTGCCAGCAGCCTATTCCGACAGGCGGGGGGGTACACTGAAGCTTTCTTT. It specifies CASSLFRQAGGYTEAFF.

The gene calls are TRBV4-1 and TRBJ2-7; D may be TRBD1 (7 bases). Trimming cost V 5 bases and J 2 bases, with 13 bases left between them. The CDR3 consists of 14 residues. Per the germline V gene, CDR1 is MGHRA and CDR2 is YSYEKL. The CDR3 reads CASSSPGGTYEQYF. The CDR3 coding sequence is TGCGCCAGCAGCTCTCCAGGGGGGACCTACGAGCAGTACTTC.

Worth noting for this clone: Distinct nucleotide sequences in the sample also encode this CDR3. The chain joins TRBV6-5 to TRBJ1-4; D may be TRBD1 (5 bases). This CDR3 is 14 amino acids long. Per germline, CDR1 MNHEY and CDR2 SVGAGI. Trimming removed 5 bases at V and 0 bases at J, with 7 bases between. The CDR3 nucleotides read TGTGCCAGCAGTCAGACAGCAACTAATGAAAAACTGTTTTTT. It encodes CASSQTATNEKLFF.

This chain joins TRBV11-2 and TRBJ2-5, with TRBD2 matching over 13 bases. This CDR3 has 19 amino acids. Germline loops: CDR1 SGHAT, CDR2 FQNNGV. The V and J ends lost 4 bases and 5 bases, in that order; junction bases with no gene match: 16. CDR3 sequence reads: CASSSKRTSGGSGYETQYF. The CDR3 nucleotides are TGTGCCAGCAGCTCAAAGCGGACTAGCGGGGGTAGCGGATACGAGACCCAGTACTTC. Supplemented by reference TRBV11-2 and TRBJ2-5, the full variable domain reads EAGVAQSPRYKIIEKRQSVAFWCNPISGHATLYWYQQILGQGPKLLIQFQNNGVVDDSQLPKDRFSAERLKGVDSTLKIQPAKLEDSAVYLCASSSKRTSGGSGYETQYFGPGTRLLVL.

This sequence joins TRBV11-2 and TRBJ2-7; 11 bases map to TRBD1. This CDR3 is 14 amino acids long. CDR1 is SGHAT, CDR2 FQNNGV, per germline. The V gene end was trimmed by 3 bases and the J gene end by 6 bases; junction bases not matched to a gene: 4. Here the CDR3 reads CASSFGQGAFEQYF. CDR3 DNA: TGTGCCAGCAGCTTTGGACAGGGGGCGTTCGAGCAGTACTTC.